The 13 T cell receptor beta chains given below trace back to one sample, sequenced in a study of blood T cell repertoires in COVID-19. The data were produced by immunoSEQ multiplex PCR, yet TCRdb's version contains in-frame clones alone and is incomplete. Of nearly 15,000 clones detected, about four fifths appear once; the ten largest clones hold approximately 15%. Material for sequencing was peripheral blood. Receptors were obtained from a man aged 60 to 69 with acute or convalescent COVID-19.

DNA for the CDR3: TGTGCCAGCAGTCAGATGAGAGGAACCGGGGAGCTGTTTTTT. Its protein is CASSQMRGTGELFF. This sequence joins TRBV6-5 and TRBJ2-2; D remains unclear. Germline loops: CDR1 MNHEY, CDR2 SVGAGI. V was shortened by 5 bases and J by 5 bases, with 12 bases between the two germline ends. The CDR3 spans 14 residues.

This rearrangement joins TRBV10-3 to TRBJ1-3; the match to TRBD1 covers 9 bases. The V gene's germline CDR1 is ENHRY and CDR2 SYGVKD. Trimming removed 6 bases from V and 6 bases from J; junction bases left unmatched: 6. This CDR3 has 14 amino acids. The CDR3 region is CAIRPTGGENTIYF. CDR3 in DNA: TGTGCCATCAGACCCACAGGGGGCGAAAACACCATATATTTT.

V and J are TRBV9 and TRBJ1-4, with TRBD1 identical over 7 bases. CDR3 length: 15 amino acids. Germline V CDR1 and CDR2: SGDLS, YYNGEE. With 4 bases clipped from V and 7 bases from J, the junction kept 10 bases outside the gene matches. The CDR3 spells CASSPRQGVREKLFF. CDR3 in DNA: TGTGCCAGCAGCCCCAGACAGGGCGTGCGTGAAAAACTGTTTTTT.

By proportion, this clone is medium-sized. At one of its ends the junction is not consistent with the germline gene, which may arise from a read error. The rearrangement joins TRBV23-1 to TRBJ2-7, with D perhaps TRBD2 (6 bases). TRBV23-1 is designated an ORF whose function remains uncertain. This CDR3 comprises 13 residues. This CDR3 is CASSQSRFGTQDF. The CDR3 DNA follows: TGCGCCAGCAGTCAATCTAGATTCGGGACTCAAGACTTC.

The chain recombines TRBV9 with TRBJ2-1, with TRBD1 matching 7 bases. V was pared by 3 bases and J by 0 bases, with 3 bases of the junction left unmatched. Germline loops: CDR1 SGDLS, CDR2 YYNGEE. CDR3 length: 15 residues. In nucleotides, the CDR3 is TGTGCCAGCAGCGCGGGACAGAGCTCCTACAATGAGCAGTTCTTC. Protein product: CASSAGQSSYNEQFF.

This clone has just one count. The CDR3 here is CASSGVPPGQGYNEQFF. CDR3 sequence (DNA): TGTGCCAGCAGCGGGGTTCCCCCGGGACAGGGGTACAATGAGCAGTTCTTC. The chain employs TRBV14 and TRBJ2-1, with 10 bases lining up with TRBD1. Germline CDR1 is SGHDN and CDR2 is FVKESK. The CDR3 covers 17 residues. V lost 5 bases and J lost 4; bases outside the gene matches: 11.

This clone was observed a single time. The chain uses TRBV7-3 and TRBJ1-1; 8 nucleotides align to TRBD1. This CDR3 region has 15 residues. The germline CDR1 and CDR2 sequences are SGHTA and FQGTGA. J gave up 4 bases and V 5 bases, and 9 bases lay outside the gene matches. CDR3 protein: CASSRSGGAGTEAFF. CDR3 nucleotide sequence: TGTGCCAGCAGCCGTTCAGGGGGCGCCGGCACTGAAGCTTTCTTT.

The CDR3 is CASSLEGVEQYF. CDR3 nucleotides: TGCGCCAGCAGCTTGGAAGGGGTCGAGCAGTACTTC. The chain is built from TRBV5-1 and TRBJ2-7, with D tentatively TRBD1 (5 bases). CDR1 and CDR2 (germline): SGHRS, YFSETQ. The CDR3 covers 12 residues. Trimming took off 0 bases at V and 6 bases at J, with 7 bases between the two ends.

This sequence joins TRBV19 and TRBJ1-1; tentatively, D is TRBD1 (5 bases). The V end lost 6 bases, the J end lost 1 base, and 15 bases lay between the germline ends. CDR3 length: 15 residues. The germline CDR1 and CDR2 sequences are LNHDA and SQIVND (reference sequence). DNA for the CDR3: TGTGCCAGTAGCCGCGACGGCGGGGGGAACACTGAAGCTTTCTTT. It encodes CASSRDGGGNTEAFF.

There are a few counts of this clone. The chain has TRBV5-1 and TRBJ2-7; perhaps TRBD2 as D (5 bases). V was trimmed by 2 bases and J by 5 bases, leaving 14 bases between them. CDR1 SGHRS and CDR2 YFSETQ come from the germline V gene. The CDR3 spans 14 residues. The CDR3 loop is CASSLERMSHEQYF. CDR3 nucleotides: TGCGCCAGCAGCTTAGAGCGGATGAGTCACGAGCAGTACTTC.

The chain combines TRBV29-1 with TRBJ2-3, with TRBD1 matching 8 bases. The CDR3 has 13 residues. Looked up from germline, CDR1 is SQVTM and CDR2 is ANQGSEA. After removal of 8 bases from V and 4 bases from J, the junction contained 8 bases not matched to a gene. Here the CDR3 reads CSIRTGNSDTQYF. The CDR3 nucleotides read TGCAGCATTCGGACAGGGAATTCAGATACGCAGTATTTT.

This chain connects TRBV20-1 to TRBJ2-3; tentatively, D is TRBD1 (7 bases). The CDR3 runs to 18 residues. Germline lookup yields CDR1 DFQATT and CDR2 SNEGSKA (reference sequence). V lost 3 bases to trimming and J lost 3 bases, with 25 bases between them. CDR3 in amino acids: CSASFPIGGGKPTDTQYF. The CDR3 coding sequence is TGCAGTGCTAGTTTTCCTATCGGAGGGGGCAAACCAACAGATACGCAGTATTTT.

The rearrangement uses TRBV19 and TRBJ1-6; D remains ambiguous. CDR3 length: 17 amino acids. Trimming removed 4 bases at V and 0 bases at J, with 13 bases between. Germline-derived CDR1 and CDR2 are LNHDA and SQIVND (reference sequence). As DNA, the CDR3 is TGTGCCAGTAGTAGTGACCGCCGGAGCTCCTATAATTCACCCCTCCACTTT. The encoded protein is CASSSDRRSSYNSPLHF.